The present entry profiles one T cell receptor (beta chain) with its context. The target of this receptor is not known. One base away there is no much larger clone; base qualities are not given. Donors were patients with localized lung adenocarcinoma, a subtype of non-small cell lung cancer. The samples were taken from the margins of localized lung adenocarcinomas. For TCR repertoire analysis, CD8+ T cells from tumor tissue were profiled apart from CD4+ T cells. Receptor amplification or capture employed PCR. The reads were generated on a HiSeq X Ten. TCRdb trimmed the raw reads at Q25, called clones with MiXCR and kept productive beta chains. Rows with one shared CDR3 protein collapse into an entry with the most common genes and DNA. The sample table shows about 18,000 distinct CDR3 sequences, and 50% are seen once. The ten largest account for around a third of the sample. This sample is part of a study of CD4 and CD8 cells across lung adenocarcinoma regions (dated by TCRdb to 2017 to 2018). At the level of the whole study: The study compared tumor centers with tumor margins to examine intratumor heterogeneity of the T cell receptor repertoire.

The CDR3 sequence holds 12 residues, the cysteine and phenylalanine included. Only the CDR3 portion is preserved as DNA: 36 bases, with reading frame beginning at the first base. CDR1 and CDR2 are drawn from the germline V gene (reference sequence): GTSNPN, SVGIG. Trimming removed 0 bases from V and 13 bases from J; the gene matches leave 8 bases unexplained. This clonotype was sampled from a male donor with lung adenocarcinoma. The CD4 and CD8 labels of this study may be unreliable. This chain is built from TRBV30 and TRBJ2-5; the junction holds 7 bases that match TRBD1. Sample: CD8+ T cells from the margin of a lung tumor. The sample's cell subset or site label, decoded: tumor margin region. The CDR3 corresponds to CAWSVQRGPLYF. Here is the DNA: TGTGCCTGGAGTGTACAGAGGGGGCCTCTGTACTTC.